This T cell receptor (beta chain) was sequenced during a study of shared clonotypes between healthy human individuals. The table came from immunoSEQ multiplex PCR; TCRdb's copy has only in-frame clones and leaves some out. The sample records about 79,000 clones, 60% to 70% being singletons. This TCR was recovered from a man aged 30 to 39 in good health. Sequenced input: memory CD8+ T cells sorted from blood. The sample's subset: CD45RO+ cells pooled with CCR7-negative TemRA cells.

CDR3 residues: CASSARGQGVNNEQFF. The DNA for the CDR3 is TGTGCCAGCAGTGCCCGTGGGCAGGGGGTAAACAATGAGCAGTTCTTC. The chain couples TRBV25-1 to TRBJ2-1; TRBD1 aligns across 7 bases. V was clipped by 4 bases and J by 5 bases; unmatched bases: 11. Germline CDR1 and CDR2: MGHDK and SYGVNS. The CDR3 sequence is 16 residues long. Variable domain in full (rest from reference TRBV25-1 and TRBJ2-1): EADIYQTPRYLVIGTGKKITLECSQTMGHDKMYWYQQDPGMELHLIHYSYGVNSTEKGDLSSESTVSRIRTEHFPLTLESARPSHTSQYLCASSARGQGVNNEQFFGPGTRLTVL.